Reported below is one T cell receptor beta chain. These data belong to a study of T cell changes during pregnancy in multiple sclerosis. Data came from immunoSEQ multiplex PCR; TCRdb stores just in-frame clones and leaves some out. The data show roughly 43,000 clones, with 85% to 95% seen just once and about 0.6% held by the top ten. Sequenced material: CD4+ T cells from peripheral blood mononuclear cells, taken in the third trimester of pregnancy. This TCR was sampled from a female donor with multiple sclerosis, enrolled in a pregnancy study.

The DNA of the CDR3 is TGCGCCAGCAGCTTGGTGGGGGGGCCCACAGATACGCAGTATTTT. It codes for CASSLVGGPTDTQYF. The chain carries TRBV5-1 and TRBJ2-3, with a tentative D call TRBD2 (7 bases). Germline CDR1 is SGHRS and CDR2 is YFSETQ. CDR3 length equals 15 residues. Trimming took off 0 bases at V and 2 bases at J, with 10 bases between the two ends.